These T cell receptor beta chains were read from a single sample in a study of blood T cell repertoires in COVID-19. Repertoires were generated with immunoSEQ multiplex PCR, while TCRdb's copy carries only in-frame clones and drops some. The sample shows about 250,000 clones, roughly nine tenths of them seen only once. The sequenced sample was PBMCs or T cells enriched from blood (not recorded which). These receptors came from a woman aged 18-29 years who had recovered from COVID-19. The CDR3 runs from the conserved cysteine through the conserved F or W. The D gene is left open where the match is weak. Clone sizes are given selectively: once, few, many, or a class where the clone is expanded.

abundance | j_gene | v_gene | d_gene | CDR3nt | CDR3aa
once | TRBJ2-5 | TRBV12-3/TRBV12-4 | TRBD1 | TGTGCCAGCACCCCGGGACAGCAAGAGACCCAGTACTTC | CASTPGQQETQYF
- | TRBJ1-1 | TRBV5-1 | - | TGCGCCAGCAGCCTGCGGGGTAGGAACACTGAAGCTTTCTTT | CASSLRGRNTEAFF
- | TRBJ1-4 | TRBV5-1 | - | TGCGCCAGCAGTTTAGACAGTCATGGGGAAAAACTGTTTTTT | CASSLDSHGEKLFF
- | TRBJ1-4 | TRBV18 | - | TGTGCCAGCTCACCGTCTGCAACTAATGAAAAACTGTTTTTT | CASSPSATNEKLFF
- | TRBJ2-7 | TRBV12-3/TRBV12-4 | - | TGTGCCAGCAGGGGACTGGCCGAGCAGTACTTC | CASRGLAEQYF
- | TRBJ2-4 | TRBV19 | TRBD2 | TGTGCCAGTAGTATAAAGGGACTAGAGTACATTCAGTACTTC | CASSIKGLEYIQYF
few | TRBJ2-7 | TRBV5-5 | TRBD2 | TGTGCCAGCAGCCGGGGACTAGCGGGGTTCGAGCAGTACTTC | CASSRGLAGFEQYF
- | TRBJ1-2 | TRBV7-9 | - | TGTGCCAGCAGCTTAGATTACAGGGTGGATATCTATGGCTACACCTTC | CASSLDYRVDIYGYTF
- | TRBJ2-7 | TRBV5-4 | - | TGTGCCAGCAGCTTGGTGGGGGGAGCCAGCCTCTACGAGCAGTACTTC | CASSLVGGASLYEQYF
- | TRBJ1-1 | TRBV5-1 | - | TGCGCCAGCAGCTTACGGTCGGGGGGAACTGAAGCTTTCTTT | CASSLRSGGTEAFF
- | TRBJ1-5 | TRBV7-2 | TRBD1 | TGTGCCAGCACCCAGGGCAACAGGGGGAACCAGCCCCAGCATTTT | CASTQGNRGNQPQHF
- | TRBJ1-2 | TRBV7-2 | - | TGTGCCAGCACCCCCGGAGGGATTAACTATGGCTACACCTTC | CASTPGGINYGYTF
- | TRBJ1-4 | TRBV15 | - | TGTGCCACCAGCAACGAGAAGATCGAAAAACTGTTTTTT | CATSNEKIEKLFF
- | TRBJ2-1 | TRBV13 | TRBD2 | TGTGCCAGCAGGGACCTAGCGGGATCTTACAATGAGCAGTTCTTC | CASRDLAGSYNEQFF
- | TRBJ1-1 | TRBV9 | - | TGTGCCAGCAGCGTAGATCCCTTGAACACTGAAGCTTTCTTT | CASSVDPLNTEAFF
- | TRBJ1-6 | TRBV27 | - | TGTGCCAGCAAGATGTCAATTAGCGGGAATTCACCCCTCCACTTT | CASKMSISGNSPLHF
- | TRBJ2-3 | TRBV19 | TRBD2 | TGTGCCAGTAGTATTACCGGCGGGGGGAACACAGATACGCAGTATTTT | CASSITGGGNTDTQYF
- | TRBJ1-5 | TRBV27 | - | TGTGCCAGCAGTCCCCGGTCGTTTCTATATAGCAATCAGCCCCAGCATTTT | CASSPRSFLYSNQPQHF
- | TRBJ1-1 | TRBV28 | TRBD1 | TGTGCCAGCAGCATCCCCACAGGGGGTGACACTGAAGCTTTCTTT | CASSIPTGGDTEAFF
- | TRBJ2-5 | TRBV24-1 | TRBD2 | TGTGCCACCAGTGAGGGACTAGTACCATTCCAAGAGACCCAGTACTTC | CATSEGLVPFQETQYF
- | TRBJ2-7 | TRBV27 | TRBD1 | TGTGCCAGCAGTTTACGTCCCGGGACAGGGAACGAGCAGTACTTC | CASSLRPGTGNEQYF
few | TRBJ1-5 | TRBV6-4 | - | TGTGCCAGCAGTGAGCAGGGTGGGCATCAGCCCCAGCATTTT | CASSEQGGHQPQHF